This T cell receptor beta chain appears in the sequencing data of a study of cytomegalovirus exposure and HLA in healthy donors. The V and J ends lost 3 bases and 6 bases, in that order; junction bases with no gene match: 4. This CDR3 has 14 residues. Germline V CDR1 and CDR2: KGHSH, LQKENI. The PCR employed 60 Vbeta primers together with 13 Jbeta primers. The assay was immunoSEQ multiplex PCR, and TCRdb's table has in-frame clones only and misses some. The sample lists about 170,000 clones, 65% to 85% seen once, with roughly 1.2% in the top ten. The TCR was taken from a boy younger than 10 in good health and CMV-seronegative. The V gene is TRBV18, the J gene TRBJ2-5; 10 bases line up with TRBD2. Sample: PBMCs. The CDR3 is CASSPSSGSKTQYF. The CDR3 region has the DNA TGTGCCAGCTCACCGTCTAGCGGGAGTAAGACCCAGTACTTC. The complete variable domain, with remaining parts taken from reference TRBV18 and TRBJ2-5, reads NAGVMQNPRHLVRRRGQEARLRCSPMKGHSHVYWYRQLPEEGLKFMVYLQKENIIDESGMPKERFSAEFPKEGPSILRIQQVVRGDSAAYFCASSPSSGSKTQYFGPGTRLLVL.